Sequencing of this T cell receptor (beta chain) was carried out in a study of cytomegalovirus exposure and HLA in healthy donors. Study findings and constraints: In a later analysis, V- and J-gene trimming of beta chains associated with a DCLRE1C missense variant, replicated independently. The authors enumerated under 200 TCR beta chains as linked to cytomegalovirus.

In regard to this clone: Its antigen is as yet unknown.

Germline lookup yields CDR1 MNHEY and CDR2 SVGAGI. The V gene end was trimmed by 7 bases and the J gene end by 5 bases; junction bases not matched to a gene: 6. The CDR3 is made up of 14 amino acids. Vbeta (60) and Jbeta (13) primers were used in the PCR. Method: immunoSEQ multiplex PCR; TCRdb's copy keeps in-frame clones and lacks some. The sample includes around 99,000 clones, roughly 80% of them seen just once. What was sequenced was PBMCs. The genes are TRBV6-5 and TRBJ2-5, with 11 bases identical to TRBD2. This sequence was found in a man between 40 and 49 years old in good health and CMV-seronegative. CDR3 region: CASTRLAGTETQYF. In DNA, the CDR3 is TGTGCCAGCACTCGACTAGCGGGGACTGAGACCCAGTACTTC.